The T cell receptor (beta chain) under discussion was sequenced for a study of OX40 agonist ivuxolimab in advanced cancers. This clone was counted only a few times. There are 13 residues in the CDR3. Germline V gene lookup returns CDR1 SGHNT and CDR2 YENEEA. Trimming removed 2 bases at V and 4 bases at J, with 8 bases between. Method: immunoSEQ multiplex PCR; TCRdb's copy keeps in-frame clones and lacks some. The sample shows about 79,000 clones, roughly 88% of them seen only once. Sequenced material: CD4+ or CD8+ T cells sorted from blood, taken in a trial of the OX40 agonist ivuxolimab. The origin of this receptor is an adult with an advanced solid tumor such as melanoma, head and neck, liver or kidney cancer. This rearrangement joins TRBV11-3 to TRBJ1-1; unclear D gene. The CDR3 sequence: CASSLYVSTEAFF. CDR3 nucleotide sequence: TGTGCCAGCAGCTTATACGTATCCACTGAAGCTTTCTTT. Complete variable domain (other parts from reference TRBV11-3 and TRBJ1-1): EAGVVQSPRYKIIEKKQPVAFWCNPISGHNTLYWYLQNLGQGPELLIRYENEEAVDDSQLPKDRFSAERLKGVDSTLKIQPAELGDSAVYLCASSLYVSTEAFFGQGTRLTVV.